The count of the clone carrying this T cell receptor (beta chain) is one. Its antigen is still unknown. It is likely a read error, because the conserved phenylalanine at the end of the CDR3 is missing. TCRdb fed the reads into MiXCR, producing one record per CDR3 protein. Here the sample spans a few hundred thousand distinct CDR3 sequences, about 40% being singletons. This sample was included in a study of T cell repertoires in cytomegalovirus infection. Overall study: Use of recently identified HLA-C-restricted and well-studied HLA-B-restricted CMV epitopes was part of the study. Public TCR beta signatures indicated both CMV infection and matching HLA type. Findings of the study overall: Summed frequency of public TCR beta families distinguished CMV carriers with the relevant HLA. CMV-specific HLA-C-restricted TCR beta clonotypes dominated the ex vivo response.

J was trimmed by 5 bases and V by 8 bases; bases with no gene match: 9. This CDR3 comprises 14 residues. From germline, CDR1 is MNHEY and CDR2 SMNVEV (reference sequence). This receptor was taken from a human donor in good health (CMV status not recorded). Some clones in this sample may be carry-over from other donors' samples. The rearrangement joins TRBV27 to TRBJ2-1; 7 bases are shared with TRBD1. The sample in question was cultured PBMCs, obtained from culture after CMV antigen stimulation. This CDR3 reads CASRPRDRDNEQFL. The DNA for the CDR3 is TGTGCCAGCCGCCCCCGAGACAGGGACAATGAGCAGTTCCTC.